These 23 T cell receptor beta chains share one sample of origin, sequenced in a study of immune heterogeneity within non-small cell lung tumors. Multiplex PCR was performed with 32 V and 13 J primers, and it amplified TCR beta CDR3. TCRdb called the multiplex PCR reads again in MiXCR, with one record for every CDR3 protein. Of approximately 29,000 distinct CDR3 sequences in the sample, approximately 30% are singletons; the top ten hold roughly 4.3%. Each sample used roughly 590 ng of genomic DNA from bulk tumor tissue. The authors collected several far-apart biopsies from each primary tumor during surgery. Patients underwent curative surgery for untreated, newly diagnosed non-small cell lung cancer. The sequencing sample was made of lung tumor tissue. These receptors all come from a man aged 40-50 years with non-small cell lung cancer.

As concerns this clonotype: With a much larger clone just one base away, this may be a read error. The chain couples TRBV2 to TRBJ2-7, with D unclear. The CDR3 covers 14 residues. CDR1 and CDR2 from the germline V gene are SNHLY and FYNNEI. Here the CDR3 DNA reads TGTGCCAGCAGGGGTGTCAGGTACTCCTACGAGAAGTACTTC. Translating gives CASRGVRYSYEKYF.

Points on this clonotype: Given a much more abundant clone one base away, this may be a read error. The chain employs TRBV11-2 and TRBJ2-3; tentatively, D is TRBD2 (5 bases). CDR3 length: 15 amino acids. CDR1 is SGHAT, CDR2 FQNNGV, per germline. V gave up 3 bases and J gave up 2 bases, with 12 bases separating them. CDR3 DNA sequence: TGTGCCAGCAGCTTTGACGGGATGCCCACAGATACGCAGTATTTT. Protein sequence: CASSFDGMPTDTQYF.

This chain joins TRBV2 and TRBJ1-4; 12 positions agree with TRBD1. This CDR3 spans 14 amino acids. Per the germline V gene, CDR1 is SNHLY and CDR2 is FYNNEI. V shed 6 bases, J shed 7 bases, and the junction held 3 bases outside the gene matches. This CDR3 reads CASRGQGASEKLFF. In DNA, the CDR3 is TGTGCCAGCAGGGGACAGGGGGCGAGTGAAAAACTGTTTTTT.

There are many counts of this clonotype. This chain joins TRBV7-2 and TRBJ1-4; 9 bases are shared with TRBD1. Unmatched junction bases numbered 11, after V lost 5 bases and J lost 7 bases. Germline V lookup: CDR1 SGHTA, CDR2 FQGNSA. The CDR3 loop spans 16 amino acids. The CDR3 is CASSPGQGSLSEKLFF. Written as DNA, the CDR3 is TGTGCCAGCAGCCCCGGACAGGGGAGTCTAAGTGAAAAACTGTTTTTT.

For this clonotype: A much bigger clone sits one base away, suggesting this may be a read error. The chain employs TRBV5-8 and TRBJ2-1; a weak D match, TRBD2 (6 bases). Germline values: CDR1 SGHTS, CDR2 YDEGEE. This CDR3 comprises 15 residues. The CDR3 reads CASSFGGFAYNEQCF. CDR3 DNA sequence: TGTGCCAGCAGTTTCGGAGGGTTCGCCTACAATGAGCAGTGCTTC.

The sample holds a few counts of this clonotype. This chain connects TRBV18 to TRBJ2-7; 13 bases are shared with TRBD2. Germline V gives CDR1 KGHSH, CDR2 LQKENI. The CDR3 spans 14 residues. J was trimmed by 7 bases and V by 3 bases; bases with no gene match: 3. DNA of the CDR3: TGTGCCAGCTCACCGGGACTAGCGGGATCAGAGCAGTACTTC. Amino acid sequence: CASSPGLAGSEQYF.

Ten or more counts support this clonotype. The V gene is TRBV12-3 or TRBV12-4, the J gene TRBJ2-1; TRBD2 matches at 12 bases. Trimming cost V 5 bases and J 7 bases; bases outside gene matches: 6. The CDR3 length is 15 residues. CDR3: CASSLTSGSPNEQFF. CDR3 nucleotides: TGTGCCAGCAGTCTGACTAGCGGGAGTCCAAATGAGCAGTTCTTC.

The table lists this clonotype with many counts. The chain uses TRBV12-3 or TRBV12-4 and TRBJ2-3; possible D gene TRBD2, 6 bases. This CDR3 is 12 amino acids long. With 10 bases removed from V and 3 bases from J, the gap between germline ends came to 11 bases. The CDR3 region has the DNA TGTGCCACCGGGACTCCTACAGATACGCAGTATTTT. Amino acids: CATGTPTDTQYF.

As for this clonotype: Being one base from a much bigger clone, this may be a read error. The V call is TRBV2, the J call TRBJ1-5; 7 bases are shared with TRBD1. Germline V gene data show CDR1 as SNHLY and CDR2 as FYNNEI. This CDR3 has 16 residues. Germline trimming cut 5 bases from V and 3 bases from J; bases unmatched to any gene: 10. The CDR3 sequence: CASSWTGLIFNQPQHF. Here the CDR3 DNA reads TGTGCCAGCAGTTGGACAGGCCTTATTTTCAATCAGCCCCAGCATTTT.

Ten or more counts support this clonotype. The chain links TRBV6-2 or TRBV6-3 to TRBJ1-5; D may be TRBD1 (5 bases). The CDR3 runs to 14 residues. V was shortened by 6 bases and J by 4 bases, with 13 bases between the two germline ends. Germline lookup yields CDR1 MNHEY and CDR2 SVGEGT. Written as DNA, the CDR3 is TGTGCCAGCAGCCCCGGGACCGAGAATCAGCCCCAGCATTTT. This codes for CASSPGTENQPQHF.

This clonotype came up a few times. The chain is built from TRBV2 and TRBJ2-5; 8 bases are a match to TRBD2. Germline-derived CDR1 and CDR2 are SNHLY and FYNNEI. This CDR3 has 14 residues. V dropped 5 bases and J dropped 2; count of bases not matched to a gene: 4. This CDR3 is CASSPPSGQETQYF. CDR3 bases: TGTGCCAGCAGTCCACCTAGCGGGCAAGAGACCCAGTACTTC.

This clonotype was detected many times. DNA of the CDR3: TGTGCCAGCAGCTTGGGGGGGACAGGACGCTCTGGAAACACCATATATTTT. This sequence encodes CASSLGGTGRSGNTIYF. The rearrangement links TRBV11-3 to TRBJ1-3, with TRBD1 matching 8 bases. J was trimmed by 0 bases and V by 3 bases; bases with no gene match: 7. Germline loops: CDR1 SGHNT, CDR2 YENEEA. CDR3 length equals 17 residues.

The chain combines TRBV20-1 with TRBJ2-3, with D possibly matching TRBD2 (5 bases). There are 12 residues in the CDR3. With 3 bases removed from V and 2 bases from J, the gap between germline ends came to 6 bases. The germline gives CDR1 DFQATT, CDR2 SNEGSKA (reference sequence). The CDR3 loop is CSASRDTDTQYF. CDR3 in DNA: TGCAGTGCTAGCCGGGACACAGATACGCAGTATTTT.

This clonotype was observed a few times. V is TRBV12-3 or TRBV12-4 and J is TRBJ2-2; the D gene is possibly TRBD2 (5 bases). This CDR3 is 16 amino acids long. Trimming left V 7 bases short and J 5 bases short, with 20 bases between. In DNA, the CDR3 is TGTGCCAGCACCCACAGAGGCGGGTCTTTTACCGGGGAGCTGTTTTTT. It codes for CASTHRGGSFTGELFF.

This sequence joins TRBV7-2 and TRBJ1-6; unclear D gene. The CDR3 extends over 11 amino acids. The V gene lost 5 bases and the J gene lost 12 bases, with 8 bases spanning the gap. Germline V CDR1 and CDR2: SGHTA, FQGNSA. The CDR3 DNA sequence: TGTGCCAGCAGCCGAGATTTACCCCTCCACTTT. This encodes CASSRDLPLHF.

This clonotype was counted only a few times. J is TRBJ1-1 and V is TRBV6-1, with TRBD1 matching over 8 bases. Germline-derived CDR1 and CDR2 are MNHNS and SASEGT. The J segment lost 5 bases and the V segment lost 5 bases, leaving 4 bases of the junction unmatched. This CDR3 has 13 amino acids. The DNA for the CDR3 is TGTGCCAGCAGTCGGGACAGGACAACTGAAGCTTTCTTT. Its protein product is CASSRDRTTEAFF.

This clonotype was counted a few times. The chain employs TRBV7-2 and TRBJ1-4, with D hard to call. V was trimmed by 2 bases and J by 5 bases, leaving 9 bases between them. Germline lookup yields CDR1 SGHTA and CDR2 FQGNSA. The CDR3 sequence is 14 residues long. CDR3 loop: CASSLLALNEKLFF. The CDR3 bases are TGTGCCAGCAGCTTATTGGCTCTAAATGAAAAACTGTTTTTT.

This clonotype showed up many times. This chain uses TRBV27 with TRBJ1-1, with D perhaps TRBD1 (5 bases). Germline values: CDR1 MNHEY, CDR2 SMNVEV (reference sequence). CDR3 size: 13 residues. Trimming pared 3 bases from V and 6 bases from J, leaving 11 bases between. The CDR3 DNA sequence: TGTGCCAGCAGTTTGACGGGGACCGCTGAAGCTTTCTTT. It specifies CASSLTGTAEAFF.

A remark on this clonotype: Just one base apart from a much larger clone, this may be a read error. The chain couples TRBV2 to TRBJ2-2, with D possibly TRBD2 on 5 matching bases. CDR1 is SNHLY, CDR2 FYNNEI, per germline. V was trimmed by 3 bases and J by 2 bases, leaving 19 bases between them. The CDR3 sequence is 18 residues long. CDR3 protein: CASSDPGTRLANTGELFF. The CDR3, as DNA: TGTGCCAGCAGTGACCCGGGAACTCGACTTGCCAACACCGGGGAGCTGTTTTTT.

CDR3 protein: CASSISGTIYNEQFF. The CDR3 nucleotides are TGTGCCAGTAGTATATCCGGGACGATCTACAATGAGCAGTTCTTC. The J gene is TRBJ2-1, the V gene TRBV19, with D possibly called TRBD1 or TRBD2 (5 bases each). V was trimmed by 2 bases and J by 3 bases, leaving 11 bases between them. Germline CDR1 LNHDA, CDR2 SQIVND (reference sequence). This CDR3 is 15 amino acids long.

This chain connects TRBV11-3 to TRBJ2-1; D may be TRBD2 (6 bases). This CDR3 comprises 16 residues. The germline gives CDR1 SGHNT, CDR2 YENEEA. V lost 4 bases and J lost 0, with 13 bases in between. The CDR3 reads CASSSLAQSSYNEQFF. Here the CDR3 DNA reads TGTGCCAGCAGCTCACTAGCTCAGAGCTCCTACAATGAGCAGTTCTTC.

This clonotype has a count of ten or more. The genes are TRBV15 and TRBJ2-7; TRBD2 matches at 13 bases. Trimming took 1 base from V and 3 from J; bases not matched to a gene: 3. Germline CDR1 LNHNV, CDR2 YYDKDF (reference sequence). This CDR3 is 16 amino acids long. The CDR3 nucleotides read TGTGCCACCAGCAGAGGTGGGACTAGCGGGGTCTACGAGCAGTACTTC. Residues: CATSRGGTSGVYEQYF.

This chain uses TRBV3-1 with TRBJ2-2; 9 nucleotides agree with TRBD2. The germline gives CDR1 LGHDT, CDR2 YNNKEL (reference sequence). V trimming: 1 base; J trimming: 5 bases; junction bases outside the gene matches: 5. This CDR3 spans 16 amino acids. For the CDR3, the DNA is TGTGCCAGCAGCCAAGGAGCGGGAGGAAAAACCGGGGAGCTGTTTTTT. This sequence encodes CASSQGAGGKTGELFF.